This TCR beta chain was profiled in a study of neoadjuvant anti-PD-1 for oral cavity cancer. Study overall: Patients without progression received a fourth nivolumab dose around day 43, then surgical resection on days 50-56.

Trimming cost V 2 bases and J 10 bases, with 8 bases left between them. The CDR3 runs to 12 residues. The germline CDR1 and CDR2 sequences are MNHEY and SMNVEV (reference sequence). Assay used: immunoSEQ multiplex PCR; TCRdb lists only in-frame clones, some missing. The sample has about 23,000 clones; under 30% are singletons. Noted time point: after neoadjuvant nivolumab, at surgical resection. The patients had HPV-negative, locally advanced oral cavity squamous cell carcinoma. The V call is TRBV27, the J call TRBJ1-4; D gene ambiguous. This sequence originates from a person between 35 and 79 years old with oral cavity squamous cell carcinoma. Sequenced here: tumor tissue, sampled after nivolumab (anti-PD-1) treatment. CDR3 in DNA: TGTGCCAGCAGTTTAGGAGAAGGAAAACTGTTTTTT. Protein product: CASSLGEGKLFF.